What follows describes a single T cell receptor beta chain. The data derive from a study of cytomegalovirus exposure and HLA in healthy donors. Primers: 60 Vbeta forward and 13 Jbeta reverse. Produced via immunoSEQ multiplex PCR; TCRdb's table is partial and in-frame only. Counted here are over 150,000 clones, 65% to 80% occurring once; the ten biggest clones make up approximately 2.8%. The CDR3 is made up of 17 amino acids. The clonotype was recovered from a man aged 18 to 35 in good health and CMV-seronegative. The chain employs TRBV7-5 and TRBJ2-3; the DNA was not compared with TRBD1, the D call given in the table. TRBV7-5 is annotated as a pseudogene. The sample taken for sequencing was PBMCs. CDR3 loop: CVRSLAPGTGNADTQYF. In DNA form, the CDR3 reads TGTGTCAGAAGCTTAGCGCCTGGGACAGGGAATGCAGATACGCAGTATTTT.